This T cell receptor beta chain was recorded in a study of blood T cell repertoires in COVID-19. Libraries were prepared by immunoSEQ multiplex PCR; TCRdb keeps only in-frame clonotypes and omits some of them. The sample lists tens of thousands of clones; 88% were seen once. CDR1 SGHTA and CDR2 FQGNSA come from the germline V gene. The CDR3 runs to 15 residues. V dropped 5 bases and J dropped 2; count of bases not matched to a gene: 7. This clone has just a few counts. The rearrangement joins TRBV7-2 to TRBJ2-7; 9 bases match TRBD1. The clonotype comes from a woman of 80 years or more with active COVID-19. The sample comprised peripheral blood. The CDR3 nucleotides are TGTGCCAGCAGCCTAGGCGGGACAGGGACCTACGAGCAGTACTTC. It codes for CASSLGGTGTYEQYF.